Given below is one T cell receptor beta chain in context. This clone appeared a single time. Its antigen is unknown. No base quality values were provided; no much bigger clone lies one nucleotide off. Other DNA sequences from this sample encode an identical CDR3 as well. The data are from a study of shared clonotypes between healthy human individuals (dated by TCRdb to about 2020). Study-wide context: The cohort comprised two women and a few men aged 18 to 49 years. For each donor, CD4 naive and CD4 memory were each run on three plates, CD8 naive on two plates, and CD8 memory on one plate. To estimate repertoire size and how much clonotype sharing occurs between individuals, the study deeply sequenced the blood TCR repertoires of several healthy adults. Different laboratories and diverse techniques were used to prepare libraries and sequence TCR repertoires, to increase sequencing depth and limit assay-specific biases. Between about 0.9 and 8.9 billion PBMCs per donor were obtained by leukapheresis. Summary of the overall study and its limitations: Naive subsets generally had larger estimated clonotype richness than memory subsets. Only blood was sampled, and tissue TCR repertoires likely differ from those in blood. When a few donors were compared, the shared fraction of clonotypes was 5% to 6.5% for naive CD4, more than 3% for naive CD8, more than 2% for memory CD4, and less than 0.45% for memory CD8. Clonotypes shared by all four sorted-subset donors showed higher generation probabilities than non-shared clonotypes. Incomplete sequencing was indicated by rarefaction of sorted-subset datasets, despite the large sequencing depth. Because the study included a small number of donors, the genetic and exposure-history diversity represented was limited. Pairwise subsampling indicated that sequencing depth was expected to affect the degree of clonotype sharing among donors.

For the CD8 naive samples, CD45RO-negative cells were positively selected for CCR7, yielding a CD45RA+CCR7+ population from which TemRA cells were excluded. Healthy HIV-negative adults with no recently reported acute infections or vaccinations were included as donors. Every donor was a Caucasian adult residing in Nashville, Tennessee, USA. Blood was collected by leukapheresis, and PBMCs were isolated by Ficoll-Histopaque density gradient centrifugation and then cryopreserved in liquid nitrogen vapor phase. Purity and quantity of every magnetically sorted T cell population were checked by analytical flow cytometry. Each sorted fraction had its genomic DNA isolated and then quantified by UV absorbance on a Nanodrop 2000c. Using the deep immunoSEQ assay, multiplex PCR amplified TCR CDR3 regions from genomic DNA. For each cell subset, the extracted genomic DNA was distributed evenly across all wells of several immunoSEQ 96-well plates, and each plate served as one replicate. For sorted subsets, approximately 0.2 ug of genomic DNA, equivalent to 30,000 or so T cell genomes, went into each replicate PCR. The purified libraries were quantified using a Qubit 3.0 fluorometer, sized with a Bioanalyzer 2100, and then quantified again using the KAPA Library Quantification kit. A separate single-read 150-cycle Illumina NextSeq 550 flow cell was used to sequence each immunoSEQ 96-well plate. The authors processed their data as follows. The immunoSEQ output contained only junctional sequences without quality scores, so filtering could not match that applied to full-length reads. To assign V/J genes and CDR3, sequences were annotated against IMGT germline references using PyIR, a Python wrapper for IgBLAST v1.9. Reads were filtered out if the reads had weak V/J assignments (E-value above 1e-6), no CDR3, stop codons, out-of-frame junctions, or ambiguous translated residues. A V3J clonotype was defined by an identical inferred V gene, J gene, and CDR3 amino acid sequence. Percentage overlap between repertoires was computed as shared unique clonotypes divided by the size of the smaller repertoire. Richness of each repertoire was evaluated using RTK rarefaction, the Chao1 estimator, and Recon v2.1 estimates of unobserved clonotypes. Generation probabilities were computed with OLGA for all TCRbeta clonotypes obtained by the gDNA method from a few donors. The immuneACCESS repertoire file appears here via TCRdb, limited to in-frame rearrangements. These files lack a portion of the clones; in checked studies, under half of the deficit traces to unresolved V genes, and the cause of the others is not known. D and trimming come from the DNA, and the V and J calls and clone size come from that table. The sample table lists roughly 2 million clones, approximately 95% of them with a count of one. The top ten clonotypes cover more than 0.95% of the sample.

The CDR3, from cysteine to phenylalanine, totals 15 residues. Kept here is only the CDR3 DNA, which spans 45 bases and is read in frame from base 1. The CDR1 and CDR2 encoded by the germline V gene (reference sequence) are MNHEY and SMNVEV. V was cut back by 0 bases and J by 4 bases, leaving a gap of 12 bases between them. The chain uses TRBV27 and TRBJ1-1; the D gene is possibly TRBD1, with 6 bases matching. The receptor comes from a man aged 18 to 35 in good health. Sequencing input: naive CD8+ T cells sorted from blood. This specimen's cell subset or site label, interpreted: CD45RA+CCR7+. CDR3 region: CASSLSMGAGTEAFF. The DNA sequence is TGTGCCAGCAGTTTATCGATGGGGGCGGGCACTGAAGCTTTCTTT.